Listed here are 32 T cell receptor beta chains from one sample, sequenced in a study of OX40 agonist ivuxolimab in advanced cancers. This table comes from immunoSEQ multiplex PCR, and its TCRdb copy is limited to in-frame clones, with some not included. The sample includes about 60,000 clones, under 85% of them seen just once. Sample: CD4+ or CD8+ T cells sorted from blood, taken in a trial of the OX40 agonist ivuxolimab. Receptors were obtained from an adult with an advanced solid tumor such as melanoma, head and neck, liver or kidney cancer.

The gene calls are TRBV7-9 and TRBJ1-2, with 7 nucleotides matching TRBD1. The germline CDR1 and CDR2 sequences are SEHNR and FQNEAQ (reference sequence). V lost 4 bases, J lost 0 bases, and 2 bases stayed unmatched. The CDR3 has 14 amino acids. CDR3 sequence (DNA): TGTGCCAGCAGCTCGGACAGGACTAACTATGGCTACACCTTC. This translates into CASSSDRTNYGYTF.

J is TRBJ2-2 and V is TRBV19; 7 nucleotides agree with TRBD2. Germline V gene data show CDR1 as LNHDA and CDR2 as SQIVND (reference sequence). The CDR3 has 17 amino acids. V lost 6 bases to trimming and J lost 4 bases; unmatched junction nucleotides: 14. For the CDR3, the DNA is TGTGCCAGTAGCCTGCGTGTAGGGAGGGCCAGCACCGGGGAGCTGTTTTTT. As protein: CASSLRVGRASTGELFF. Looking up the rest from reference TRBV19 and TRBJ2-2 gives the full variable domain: DGGITQSPKYLFRKEGQNVTLSCEQNLNHDAMYWYRQDPGQGLRLIYYSQIVNDFQKGDIAEGYSVSREKKESFPLTVTSAQKNPTAFYLCASSLRVGRASTGELFFGEGSRLTVL.

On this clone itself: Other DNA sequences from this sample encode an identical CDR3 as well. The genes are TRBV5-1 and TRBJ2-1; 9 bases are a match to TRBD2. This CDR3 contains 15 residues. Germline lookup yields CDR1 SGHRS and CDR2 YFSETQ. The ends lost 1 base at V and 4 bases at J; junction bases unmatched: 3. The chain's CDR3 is CASSLQRGDYNEQFF. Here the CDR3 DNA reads TGCGCCAGCAGCTTGCAGCGGGGGGATTACAATGAGCAGTTCTTC.

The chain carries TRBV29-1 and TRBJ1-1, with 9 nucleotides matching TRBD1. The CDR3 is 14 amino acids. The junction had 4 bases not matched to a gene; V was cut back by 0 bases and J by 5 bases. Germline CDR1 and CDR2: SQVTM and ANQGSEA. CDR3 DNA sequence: TGCAGCGTTGAAGAGACCGGGACAGGGACTGAAGCTTTCTTT. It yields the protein CSVEETGTGTEAFF.

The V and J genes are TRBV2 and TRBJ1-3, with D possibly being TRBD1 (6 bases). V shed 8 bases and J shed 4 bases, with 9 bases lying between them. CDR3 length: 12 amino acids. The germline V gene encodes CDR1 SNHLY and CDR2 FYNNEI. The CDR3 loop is CASGGPGNTIYF. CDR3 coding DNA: TGTGCCAGCGGGGGGCCCGGAAACACCATATATTTT.

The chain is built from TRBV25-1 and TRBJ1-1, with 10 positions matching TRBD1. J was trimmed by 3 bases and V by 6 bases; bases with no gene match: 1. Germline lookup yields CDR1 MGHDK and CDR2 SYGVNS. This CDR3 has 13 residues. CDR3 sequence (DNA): TGTGCCAGCAGCGACAGGGGGCACACTGAAGCTTTCTTT. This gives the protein CASSDRGHTEAFF.

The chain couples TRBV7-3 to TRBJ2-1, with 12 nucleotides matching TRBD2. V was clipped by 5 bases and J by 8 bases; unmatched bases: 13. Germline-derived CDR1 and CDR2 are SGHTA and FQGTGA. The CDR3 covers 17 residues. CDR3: CASSRRTSGKDGDEQFF. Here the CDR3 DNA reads TGTGCCAGCAGCCGGCGGACTAGCGGGAAAGATGGAGATGAGCAGTTCTTC.

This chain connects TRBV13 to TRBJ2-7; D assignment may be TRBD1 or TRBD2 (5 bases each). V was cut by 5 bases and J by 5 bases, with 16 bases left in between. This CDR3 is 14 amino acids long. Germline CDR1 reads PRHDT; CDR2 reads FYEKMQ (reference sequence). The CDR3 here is CASSPIRESHEQYF. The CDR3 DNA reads TGTGCCAGCAGCCCTATCAGGGAGTCCCACGAGCAGTACTTC. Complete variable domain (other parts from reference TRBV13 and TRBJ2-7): AAGVIQSPRHLIKEKRETATLKCYPIPRHDTVYWYQQGPGQDPQFLISFYEKMQSDKGSIPDRFSAQQFSDYHSELNMSSLELGDSALYFCASSPIRESHEQYFGPGTRLTVT.

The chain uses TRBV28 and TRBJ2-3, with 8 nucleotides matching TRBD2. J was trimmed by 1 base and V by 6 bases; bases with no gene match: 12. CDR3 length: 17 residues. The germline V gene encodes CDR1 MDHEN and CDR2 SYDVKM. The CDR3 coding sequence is TGTGCCAGCAGCCCTAGAGCGGGAGCCGCCGGCACAGATACGCAGTATTTT. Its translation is CASSPRAGAAGTDTQYF.

The CDR3 DNA is TGCAGCATTTCGGACGGCACTGAAGCTTTCTTT. The encoded protein is CSISDGTEAFF. The V and J genes are TRBV29-1 and TRBJ1-1; D remains unclear. Germline assignment: CDR1 SQVTM and CDR2 ANQGSEA. This CDR3 has 11 residues. V was clipped by 8 bases and J by 4 bases, with 11 bases between them.

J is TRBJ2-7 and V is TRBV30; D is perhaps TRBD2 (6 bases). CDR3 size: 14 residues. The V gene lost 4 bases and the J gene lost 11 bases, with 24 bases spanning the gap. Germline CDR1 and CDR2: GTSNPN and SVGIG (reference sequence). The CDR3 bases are TGTGCCTGGACGCGGGGACGCCATTCTACGGAGAAGTACTTC. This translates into CAWTRGRHSTEKYF. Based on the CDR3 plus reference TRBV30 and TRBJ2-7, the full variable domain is SQTIHQWPATLVQPVGSPLSLECTVEGTSNPNLYWYRQAAGRGLQLLFYSVGIGQISSEVPQNLSASRPQDRQFILSSKKLLLSDSGFYLCAWTRGRHSTEKYFGPGTRLTVT.

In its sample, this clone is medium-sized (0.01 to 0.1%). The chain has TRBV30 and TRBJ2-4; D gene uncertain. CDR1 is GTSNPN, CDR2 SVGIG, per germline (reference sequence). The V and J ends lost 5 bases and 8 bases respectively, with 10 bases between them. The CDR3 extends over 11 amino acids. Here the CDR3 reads CAWARPDIQYF. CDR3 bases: TGTGCCTGGGCCAGACCGGACATTCAGTACTTC.

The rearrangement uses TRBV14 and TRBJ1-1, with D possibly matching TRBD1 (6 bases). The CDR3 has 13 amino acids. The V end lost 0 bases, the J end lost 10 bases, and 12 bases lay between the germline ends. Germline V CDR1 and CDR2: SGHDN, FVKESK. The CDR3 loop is CASSQDRGLRAFF. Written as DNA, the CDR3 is TGTGCCAGCAGCCAAGACAGGGGATTACGAGCTTTCTTT.

Here the CDR3 reads CASSSGQGLTYEQYF. Here the CDR3 DNA reads TGTGCCAGCAGCTCCGGACAGGGACTGACCTACGAGCAGTACTTC. The chain employs TRBV7-2 and TRBJ2-7, with TRBD1 identical over 8 bases. The CDR3 consists of 15 residues. V lost 4 bases and J lost 2; bases outside the gene matches: 7. Germline V gene data show CDR1 as SGHTA and CDR2 as FQGNSA.

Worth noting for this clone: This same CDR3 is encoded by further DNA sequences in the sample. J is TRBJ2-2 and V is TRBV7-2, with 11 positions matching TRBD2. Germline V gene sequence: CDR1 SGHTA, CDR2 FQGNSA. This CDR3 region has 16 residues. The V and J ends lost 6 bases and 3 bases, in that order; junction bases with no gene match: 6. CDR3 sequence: CASSSRTSGYTGELFF. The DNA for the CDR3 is TGTGCCAGCAGTTCAAGGACTAGCGGGTACACCGGGGAGCTGTTTTTT. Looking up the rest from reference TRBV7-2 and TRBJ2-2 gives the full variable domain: GAGVSQSPSNKVTEKGKDVELRCDPISGHTALYWYRQSLGQGLEFLIYFQGNSAPDKSGLPSDRFSAERTGGSVSTLTIQRTQQEDSAVYLCASSSRTSGYTGELFFGEGSRLTVL.

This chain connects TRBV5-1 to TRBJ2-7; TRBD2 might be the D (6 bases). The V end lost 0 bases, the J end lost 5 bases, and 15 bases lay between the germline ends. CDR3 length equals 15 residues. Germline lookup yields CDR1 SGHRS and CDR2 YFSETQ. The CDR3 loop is CASSLAPGGGDEQYF. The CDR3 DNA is TGCGCCAGCAGCTTGGCCCCAGGTGGAGGGGACGAGCAGTACTTC.

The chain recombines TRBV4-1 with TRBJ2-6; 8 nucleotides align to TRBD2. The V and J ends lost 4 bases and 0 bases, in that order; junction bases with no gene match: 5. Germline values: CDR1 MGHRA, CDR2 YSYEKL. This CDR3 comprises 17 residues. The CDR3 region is CASSLPGGSSGANVLTF. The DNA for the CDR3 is TGCGCCAGCAGCCTCCCGGGAGGGAGCTCTGGGGCCAACGTCCTGACTTTC.

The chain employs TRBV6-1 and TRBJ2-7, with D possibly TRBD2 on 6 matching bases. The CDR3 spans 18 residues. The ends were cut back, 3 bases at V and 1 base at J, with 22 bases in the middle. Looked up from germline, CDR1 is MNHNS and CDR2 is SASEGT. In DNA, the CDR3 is TGTGCCAGCAGTGACGCCGGAACTAGCCCTGTTCTATCCTACGAGCAGTACTTC. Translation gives CASSDAGTSPVLSYEQYF.

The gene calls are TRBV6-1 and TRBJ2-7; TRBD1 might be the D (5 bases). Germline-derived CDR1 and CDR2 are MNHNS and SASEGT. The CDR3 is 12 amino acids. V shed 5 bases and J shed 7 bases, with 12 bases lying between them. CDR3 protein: CASSKPGLEQYF. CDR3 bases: TGTGCCAGCAGTAAACCAGGGTTGGAGCAGTACTTC.

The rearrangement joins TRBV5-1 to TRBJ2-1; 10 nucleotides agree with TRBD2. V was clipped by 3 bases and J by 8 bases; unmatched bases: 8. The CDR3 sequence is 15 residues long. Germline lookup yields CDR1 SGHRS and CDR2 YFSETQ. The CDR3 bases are TGCGCCAGCAGCTCCCTAGCGGGGGCTAGGGATGAGCAGTTCTTC. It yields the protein CASSSLAGARDEQFF.

The DNA of the CDR3 is TGTGCCAGCAGCTCAGGAGGGACTCCCGAGCTGTTTTTT. Its protein is CASSSGGTPELFF. This chain links TRBV11-3 with TRBJ2-2; tentatively, D is TRBD2 (6 bases). This CDR3 contains 13 residues. Germline CDR1 and CDR2: SGHNT and YENEEA. V was shortened by 4 bases and J by 11 bases, with 14 bases between the two germline ends.

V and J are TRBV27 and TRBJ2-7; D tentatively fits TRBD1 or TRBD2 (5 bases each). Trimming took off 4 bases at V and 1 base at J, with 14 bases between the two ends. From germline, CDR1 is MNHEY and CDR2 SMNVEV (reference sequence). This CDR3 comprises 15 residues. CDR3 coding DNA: TGTGCCAGCAGTTCGAGCCGGGACGTATCCTACGAGCAGTACTTC. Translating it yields CASSSSRDVSYEQYF.

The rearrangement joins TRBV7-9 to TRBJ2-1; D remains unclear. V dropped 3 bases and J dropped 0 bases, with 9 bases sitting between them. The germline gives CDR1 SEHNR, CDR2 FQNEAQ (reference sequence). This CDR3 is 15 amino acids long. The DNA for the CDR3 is TGTGCCAGCAGCTTGCGCGGCAGCTCCTACAATGAGCAGTTCTTC. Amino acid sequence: CASSLRGSSYNEQFF.

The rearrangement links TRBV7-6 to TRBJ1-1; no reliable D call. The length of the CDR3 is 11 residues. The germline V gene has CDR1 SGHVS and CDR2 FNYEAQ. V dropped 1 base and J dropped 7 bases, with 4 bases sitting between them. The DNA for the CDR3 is TGTGCCAGCAGCTTAGGGAATGAAGCTTTCTTT. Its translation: CASSLGNEAFF.

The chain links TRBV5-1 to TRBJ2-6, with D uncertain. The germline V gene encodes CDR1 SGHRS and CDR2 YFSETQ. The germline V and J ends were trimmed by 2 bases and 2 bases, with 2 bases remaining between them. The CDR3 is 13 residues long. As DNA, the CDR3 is TGCGCCAGCAGCTTACCTGGGGCCAACGTCCTGACTTTC. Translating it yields CASSLPGANVLTF.

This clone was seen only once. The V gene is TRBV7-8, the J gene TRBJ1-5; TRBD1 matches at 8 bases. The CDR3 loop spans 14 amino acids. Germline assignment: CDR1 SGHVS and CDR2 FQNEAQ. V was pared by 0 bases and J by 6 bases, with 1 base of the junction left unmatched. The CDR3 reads CASSLAGQAQPQHF. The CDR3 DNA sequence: TGTGCCAGCAGCTTAGCGGGACAGGCTCAGCCCCAGCATTTT.

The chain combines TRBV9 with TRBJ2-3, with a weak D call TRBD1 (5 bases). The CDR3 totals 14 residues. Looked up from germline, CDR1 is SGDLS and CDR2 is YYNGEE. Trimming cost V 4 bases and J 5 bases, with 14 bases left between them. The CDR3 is CASSPPTVGDTQYF. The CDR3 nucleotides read TGTGCCAGCAGCCCCCCGACAGTGGGAGATACGCAGTATTTT.

The CDR3 bases are TGTGCCAGCAGGGCGTCAGGGACGAACACCGGGGAGCTGTTTTTT. Its protein product is CASRASGTNTGELFF. This rearrangement joins TRBV27 to TRBJ2-2; D perhaps matches TRBD1 (5 bases). Germline V gene sequence: CDR1 MNHEY, CDR2 SMNVEV (reference sequence). With 6 bases removed from V and 0 bases from J, the gap between germline ends came to 11 bases. CDR3 size: 15 residues.

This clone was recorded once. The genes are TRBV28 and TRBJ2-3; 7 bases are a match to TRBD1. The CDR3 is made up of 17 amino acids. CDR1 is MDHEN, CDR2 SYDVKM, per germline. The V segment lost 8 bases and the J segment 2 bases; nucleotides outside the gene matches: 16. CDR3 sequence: CASPPNLDRANTDTQYF. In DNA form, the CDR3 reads TGTGCCAGCCCACCGAACTTAGACAGGGCCAACACAGATACGCAGTATTTT. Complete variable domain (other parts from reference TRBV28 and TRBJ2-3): DVKVTQSSRYLVKRTGEKVFLECVQDMDHENMFWYRQDPGLGLRLIYFSYDVKMKEKGDIPEGYSVSREKKERFSLILESASTNQTSMYLCASPPNLDRANTDTQYFGPGTRLTVL.

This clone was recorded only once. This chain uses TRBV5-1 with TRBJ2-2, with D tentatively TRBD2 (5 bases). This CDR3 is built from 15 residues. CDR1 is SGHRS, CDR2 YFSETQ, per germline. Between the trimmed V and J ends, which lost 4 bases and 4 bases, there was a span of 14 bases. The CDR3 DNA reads TGCGCCAGCAGCCGAACTAGGATGGGCACCGGGGAGCTGTTTTTT. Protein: CASSRTRMGTGELFF.

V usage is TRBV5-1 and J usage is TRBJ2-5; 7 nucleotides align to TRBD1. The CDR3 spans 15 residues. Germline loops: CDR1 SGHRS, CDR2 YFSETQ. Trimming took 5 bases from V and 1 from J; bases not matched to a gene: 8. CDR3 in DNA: TGCGCCAGCAGACCCACCGACAGGGCCCAAGAGACCCAGTACTTC. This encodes CASRPTDRAQETQYF.

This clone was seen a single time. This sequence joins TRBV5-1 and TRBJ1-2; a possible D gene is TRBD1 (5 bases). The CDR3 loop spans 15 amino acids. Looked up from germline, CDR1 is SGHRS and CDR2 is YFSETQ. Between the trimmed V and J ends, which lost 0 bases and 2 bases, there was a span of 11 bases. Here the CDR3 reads CASSLAGGGNYGYTF. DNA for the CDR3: TGCGCCAGCAGCTTGGCCGGTGGGGGGAACTATGGCTACACCTTC. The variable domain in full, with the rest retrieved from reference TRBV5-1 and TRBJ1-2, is KAGVTQTPRYLIKTRGQQVTLSCSPISGHRSVSWYQQTPGQGLQFLFEYFSETQRNKGNFPGRFSGRQFSNSRSEMNVSTLELGDSALYLCASSLAGGGNYGYTFGSGTRLTVV.